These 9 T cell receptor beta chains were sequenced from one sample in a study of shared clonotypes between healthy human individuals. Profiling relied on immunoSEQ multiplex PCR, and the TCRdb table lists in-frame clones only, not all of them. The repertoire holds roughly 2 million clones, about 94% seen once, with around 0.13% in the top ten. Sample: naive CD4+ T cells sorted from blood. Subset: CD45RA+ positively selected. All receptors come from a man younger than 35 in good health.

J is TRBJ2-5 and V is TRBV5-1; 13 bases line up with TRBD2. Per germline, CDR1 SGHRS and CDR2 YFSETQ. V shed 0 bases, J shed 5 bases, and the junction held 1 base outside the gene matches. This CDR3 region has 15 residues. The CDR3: CASSLAGLAGETQYF. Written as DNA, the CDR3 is TGCGCCAGCAGCTTGGCGGGACTAGCGGGGGAGACCCAGTACTTC.

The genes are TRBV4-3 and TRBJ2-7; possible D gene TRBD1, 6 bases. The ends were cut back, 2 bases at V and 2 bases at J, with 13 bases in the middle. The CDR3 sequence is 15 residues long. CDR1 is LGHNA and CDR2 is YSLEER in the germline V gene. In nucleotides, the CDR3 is TGCGCCAGCAGCCAATACGGGACACTCACCTACGAGCAGTACTTC. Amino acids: CASSQYGTLTYEQYF.

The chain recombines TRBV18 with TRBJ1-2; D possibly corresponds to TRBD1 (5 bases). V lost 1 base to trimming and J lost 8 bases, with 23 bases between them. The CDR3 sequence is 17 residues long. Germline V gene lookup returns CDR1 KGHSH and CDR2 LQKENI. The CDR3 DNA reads TGTGCCAGCTCACCACTTTCCGGGGCCTCCGGGAGTAGCGGCTACACCTTC. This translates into CASSPLSGASGSSGYTF.

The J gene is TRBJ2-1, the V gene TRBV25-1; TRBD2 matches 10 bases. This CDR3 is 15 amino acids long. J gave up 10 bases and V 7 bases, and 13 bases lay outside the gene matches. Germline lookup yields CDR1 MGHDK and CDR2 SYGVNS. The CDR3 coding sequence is TGTGCCAGCACCCAACTAGCGGGGTCTCCTCCGGAGCAGTTCTTC. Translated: CASTQLAGSPPEQFF. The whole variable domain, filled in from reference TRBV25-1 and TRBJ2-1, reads EADIYQTPRYLVIGTGKKITLECSQTMGHDKMYWYQQDPGMELHLIHYSYGVNSTEKGDLSSESTVSRIRTEHFPLTLESARPSHTSQYLCASTQLAGSPPEQFFGPGTRLTVL.

The CDR3 bases are TGTGCCAGCAGCCAAGAAACTAGCGGGGGCCACGAGCAGTACTTC. Protein: CASSQETSGGHEQYF. V gene TRBV7-9 combines with J gene TRBJ2-7; 11 positions match TRBD2. Germline assignment: CDR1 SEHNR and CDR2 FQNEAQ (reference sequence). The V and J ends lost 5 bases and 5 bases, in that order; junction bases with no gene match: 8. The CDR3 runs to 15 residues. The full variable domain, in which reference TRBV7-9 and TRBJ2-7 provide the parts outside the CDR3, is DTGVSQNPRHKITKRGQNVTFRCDPISEHNRLYWYRQTLGQGPEFLTYFQNEAQLEKSRLLSDRFSAERPKGSFSTLEIQRTEQGDSAMYLCASSQETSGGHEQYFGPGTRLTVT.

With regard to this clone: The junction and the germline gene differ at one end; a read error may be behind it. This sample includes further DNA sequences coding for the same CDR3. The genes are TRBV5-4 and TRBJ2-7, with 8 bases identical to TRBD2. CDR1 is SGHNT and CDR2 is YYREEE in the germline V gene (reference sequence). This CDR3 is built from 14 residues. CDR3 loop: CASSRTGGNYEQYF. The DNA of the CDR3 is TGTGCCAGCAGCCGAACGGGGGGGAACTACGAGCAATACTTC.

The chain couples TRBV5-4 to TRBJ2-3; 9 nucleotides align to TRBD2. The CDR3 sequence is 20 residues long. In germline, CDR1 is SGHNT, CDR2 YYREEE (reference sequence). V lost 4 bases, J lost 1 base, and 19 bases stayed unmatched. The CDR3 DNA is TGTGCCAGCAGCCCAGGGGCTCCGGGAGCGGGGGGCGGGGGCACAGATACGCAGTATTTT. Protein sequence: CASSPGAPGAGGGGTDTQYF.

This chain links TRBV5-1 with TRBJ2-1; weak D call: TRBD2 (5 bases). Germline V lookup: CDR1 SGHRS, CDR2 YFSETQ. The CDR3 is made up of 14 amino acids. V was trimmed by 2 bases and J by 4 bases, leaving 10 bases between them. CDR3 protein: CASSFPGKYNEQFF. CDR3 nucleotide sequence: TGCGCCAGCAGCTTCCCCGGGAAATACAATGAGCAGTTCTTC. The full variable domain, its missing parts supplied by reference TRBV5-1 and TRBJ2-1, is KAGVTQTPRYLIKTRGQQVTLSCSPISGHRSVSWYQQTPGQGLQFLFEYFSETQRNKGNFPGRFSGRQFSNSRSEMNVSTLELGDSALYLCASSFPGKYNEQFFGPGTRLTVL.

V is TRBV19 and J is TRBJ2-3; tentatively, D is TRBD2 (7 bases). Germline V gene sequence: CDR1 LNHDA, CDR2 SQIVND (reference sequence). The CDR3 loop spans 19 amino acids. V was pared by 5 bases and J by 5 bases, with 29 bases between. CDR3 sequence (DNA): TGTGCCAGTAGTCCCTTTACAGGGATGCGGGGGTCCTCCGGAGATACGCAGTATTTT. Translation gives CASSPFTGMRGSSGDTQYF.